This T cell receptor beta chain was found in a study of shared clonotypes between healthy human individuals. Germline lookup yields CDR1 SGHVS and CDR2 FNYEAQ. J gave up 3 bases and V 0 bases, and 3 bases lay outside the gene matches. The CDR3 has 15 residues. The DNA input per sorted-subset replicate PCR was roughly 0.2 ug, corresponding to around 30,000 T cell genomes. Per the original data handling: In the immunoSEQ data, sequences were junction-only and lacked quality scores, so filtering differed. TCRdb's copy holds only in-frame clones and misses some; the assay was immunoSEQ multiplex PCR. The V and J calls and the clone size are those of that table, but D and trimming were determined from the DNA. The table shows about 750,000 clones, with almost 95% occurring only once. Naive-designated CD8 cells lacked CD45RO, were positively enriched for CCR7, and omitted terminally differentiated effector memory CD45RA+ cells.

Sequencing was done on a sample of naive CD8+ T cells sorted from blood. This chain links TRBV7-6 with TRBJ2-7, with 9 bases fitting TRBD1. The TCR originated in a man aged 30-40 years in good health. CDR3 DNA: TGTGCCAGCAGCTTAGCTGGGACAGGGCTCTACGAGCAGTACTTC. Amino acid sequence: CASSLAGTGLYEQYF. The full variable domain, completed using reference TRBV7-6 and TRBJ2-7, is GAGVSQSPRYKVTKRGQDVALRCDPISGHVSLYWYRQALGQGPEFLTYFNYEAQQDKSGLPNDRFSAERPEGSISTLTIQRTEQRDSAMYRCASSLAGTGLYEQYFGPGTRLTVT.